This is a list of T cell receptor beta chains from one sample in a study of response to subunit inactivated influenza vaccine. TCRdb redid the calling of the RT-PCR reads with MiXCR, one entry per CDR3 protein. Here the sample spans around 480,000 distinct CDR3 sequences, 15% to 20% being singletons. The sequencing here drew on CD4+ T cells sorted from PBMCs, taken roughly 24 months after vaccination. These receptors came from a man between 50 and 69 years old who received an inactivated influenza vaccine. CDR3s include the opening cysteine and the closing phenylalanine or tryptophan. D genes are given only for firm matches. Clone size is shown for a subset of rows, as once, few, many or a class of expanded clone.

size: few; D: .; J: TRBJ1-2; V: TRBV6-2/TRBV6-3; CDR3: CASSSTVGAGYTF; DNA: TGTGCCAGCAGCTCCACAGTCGGGGCAGGCTACACCTTC
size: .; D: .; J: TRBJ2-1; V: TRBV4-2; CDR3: CASSQEQTPHNEQFF; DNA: TGTGCCAGCAGCCAAGAGCAGACACCTCACAATGAGCAGTTCTTC
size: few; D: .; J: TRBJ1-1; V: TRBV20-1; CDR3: CSARAMSGGENTEAFF; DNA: TGCAGTGCTAGGGCCATGAGTGGTGGAGAGAACACTGAAGCTTTCTTT
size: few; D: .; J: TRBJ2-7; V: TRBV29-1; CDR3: CSVRNYEQYF; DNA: TGCAGCGTCAGAAACTACGAGCAGTACTTC
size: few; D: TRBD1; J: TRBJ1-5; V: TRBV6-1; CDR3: CASSGDRGPNQPQHF; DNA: TGTGCCAGCAGTGGGGACAGGGGGCCAAATCAGCCCCAGCATTTT
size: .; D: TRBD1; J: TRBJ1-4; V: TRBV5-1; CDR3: CASSLTGGFEKLFF; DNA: TGCGCCAGCAGCTTAACAGGGGGCTTTGAAAAACTGTTTTTT
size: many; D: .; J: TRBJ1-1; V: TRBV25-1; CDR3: CASSEAGEAFF; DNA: TGTGCCAGCAGTGAGGCAGGTGAAGCTTTCTTT
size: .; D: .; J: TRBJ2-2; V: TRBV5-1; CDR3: CASSVDSAGELFF; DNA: TGCGCCAGCAGCGTCGACAGTGCCGGGGAGCTGTTTTTT
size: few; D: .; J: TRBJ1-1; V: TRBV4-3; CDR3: CASSQEVGGSRVNTEAFF; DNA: TGCGCCAGCAGCCAAGAAGTGGGGGGTAGCAGGGTAAACACTGAAGCTTTCTTT
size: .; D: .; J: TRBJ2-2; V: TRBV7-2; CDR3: CASSLAGPPNTGELFF; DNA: TGTGCCAGCAGCTTAGCAGGGCCCCCTAACACCGGGGAGCTGTTTTTT
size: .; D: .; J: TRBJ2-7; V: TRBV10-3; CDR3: CAATSDTRYEQYF; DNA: TGTGCCGCTACCTCGGATACGCGTTACGAGCAGTACTTC
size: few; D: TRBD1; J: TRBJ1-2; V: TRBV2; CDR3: CASTRGQVANYGYTF; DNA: TGTGCCAGCACTCGGGGACAGGTTGCAAACTATGGCTACACCTTC
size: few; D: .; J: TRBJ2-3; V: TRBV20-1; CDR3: CSAWRFGTDTQYF; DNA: TGCAGTGCGTGGCGGTTCGGCACAGATACGCAGTATTTT
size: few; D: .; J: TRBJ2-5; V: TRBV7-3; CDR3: CASSFLGFQGETQYF; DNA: TGTGCCAGCAGCTTTCTGGGGTTCCAGGGGGAGACCCAGTACTTC
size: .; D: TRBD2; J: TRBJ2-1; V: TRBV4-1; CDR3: CASSPTSGGVAYNEQFF; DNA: TGCGCCAGCAGCCCAACCAGCGGGGGGGTTGCCTACAATGAGCAGTTCTTC
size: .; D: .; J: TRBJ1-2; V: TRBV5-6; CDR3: CASSFGRDYGYTF; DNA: TGTGCCAGCAGCTTTGGCAGGGACTATGGCTACACCTTC
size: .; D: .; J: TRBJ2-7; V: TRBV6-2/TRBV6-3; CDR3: CASSYGSATSYEQYF; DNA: TGTGCCAGCAGTTACGGGTCAGCTACTTCCTACGAGCAGTACTTC
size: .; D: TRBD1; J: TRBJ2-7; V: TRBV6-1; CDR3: CASKRDRGRYEQYF; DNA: TGTGCCAGCAAACGGGACAGGGGGCGATACGAGCAGTACTTC
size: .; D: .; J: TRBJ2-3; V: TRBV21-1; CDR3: CASSLGRAGQRSSTDTQYF; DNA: TGTGCCAGCAGCCTCGGGAGGGCAGGGCAGCGTAGCAGCACAGATACGCAGTATTTT
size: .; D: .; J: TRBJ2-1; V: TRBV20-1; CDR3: CSARERSYNEQFF; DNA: TGCAGTGCTAGAGAACGCTCCTACAATGAGCAGTTCTTC
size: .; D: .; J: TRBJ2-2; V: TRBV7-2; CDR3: CASSRMGPRNTGELFF; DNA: TGTGCCAGCAGCCGCATGGGACCGAGGAACACCGGGGAGCTGTTTTTT
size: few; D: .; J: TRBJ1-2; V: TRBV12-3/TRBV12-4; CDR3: CASSPEGHYGYTF; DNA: TGTGCCAGCAGTCCCGAGGGGCACTATGGCTACACCTTC
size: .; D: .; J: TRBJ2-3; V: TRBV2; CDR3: CASSTQGVATDTQYF; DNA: TGTGCCAGCAGTACACAGGGAGTTGCCACAGATACGCAGTATTTT
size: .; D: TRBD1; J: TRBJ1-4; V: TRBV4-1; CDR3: CASSQESTGVGEKLFF; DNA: TGCGCCAGCAGCCAAGAGAGTACAGGGGTAGGTGAAAAACTGTTTTTT
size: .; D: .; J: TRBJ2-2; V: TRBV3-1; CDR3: CASSQEVRHTGELFF; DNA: TGTGCCAGCAGCCAAGAAGTCAGACACACCGGGGAGCTGTTTTTT
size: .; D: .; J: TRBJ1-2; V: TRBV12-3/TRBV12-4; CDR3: CASSLGSYYGYTF; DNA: TGTGCCAGCAGTTTGGGCTCCTACTATGGCTACACCTTC
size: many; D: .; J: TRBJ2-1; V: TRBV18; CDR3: CASSPRGGILYNEQFF; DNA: TGTGCCAGCTCACCACGTGGCGGGATTTTATACAATGAGCAGTTCTTC
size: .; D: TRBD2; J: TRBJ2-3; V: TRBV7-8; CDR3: CASSLGLLAELSDTQYF; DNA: TGTGCCAGCAGCTTAGGATTGCTAGCGGAGTTATCAGATACGCAGTATTTT
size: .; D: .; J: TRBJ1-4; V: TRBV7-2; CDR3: CASSTRGPKGEKLFF; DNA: TGTGCCAGCAGCACCCGGGGGCCGAAAGGGGAAAAACTGTTTTTT
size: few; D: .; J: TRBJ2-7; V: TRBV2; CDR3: CASSDGLGPYEQYF; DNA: TGTGCCAGCAGTGATGGGTTGGGCCCCTACGAGCAGTACTTC
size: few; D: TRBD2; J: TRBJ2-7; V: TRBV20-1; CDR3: CSASLRLAGGGSYEQYF; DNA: TGCAGTGCTTCCTTGCGACTAGCGGGAGGAGGGTCCTACGAGCAGTACTTC
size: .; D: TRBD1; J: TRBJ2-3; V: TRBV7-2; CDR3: CASTRRGTGTDTQYF; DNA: TGTGCCAGCACCCGAAGGGGGACAGGGACGGATACGCAGTATTTT
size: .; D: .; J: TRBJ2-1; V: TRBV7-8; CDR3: CASSSLVGPSSYNEQFF; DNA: TGTGCCAGCAGCTCCCTAGTAGGCCCAAGCTCCTACAATGAGCAGTTCTTC
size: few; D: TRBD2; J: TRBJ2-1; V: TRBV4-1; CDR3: CASSQPGTSKRPGQFF; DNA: TGCGCCAGCAGCCAACCCGGGACTAGTAAGAGGCCAGGGCAGTTCTTC
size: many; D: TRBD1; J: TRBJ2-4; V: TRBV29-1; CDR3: CSVEETGGRGNIQYF; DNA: TGCAGCGTTGAAGAAACAGGGGGCCGAGGGAACATTCAGTACTTC
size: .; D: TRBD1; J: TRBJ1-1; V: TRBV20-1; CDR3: CSATRDPGQVNTEAFF; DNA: TGCAGTGCTACGAGGGACCCGGGACAGGTGAACACTGAAGCTTTCTTT
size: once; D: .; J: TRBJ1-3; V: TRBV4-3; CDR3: CASSQGRFGDTIYF; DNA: TGCGCCAGCAGCCAAGGGAGGTTCGGAGACACCATATATTTT
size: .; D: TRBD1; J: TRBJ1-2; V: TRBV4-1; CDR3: CASSQAEGASTYGYTF; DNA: TGCGCCAGCAGCCAGGCCGAGGGGGCCTCCACCTATGGCTACACCTTC
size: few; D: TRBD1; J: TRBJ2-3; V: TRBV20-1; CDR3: CSARDDRTTGSTDTQYF; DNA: TGCAGTGCTAGAGATGACCGAACGACAGGGAGCACAGATACGCAGTATTTT
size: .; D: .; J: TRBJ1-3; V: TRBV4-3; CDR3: CASSQDLRGSHSGNTIYF; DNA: TGCGCCAGCAGCCAAGATCTTAGGGGGAGCCACTCTGGAAACACCATATATTTT
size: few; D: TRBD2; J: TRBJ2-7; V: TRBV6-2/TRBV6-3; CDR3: CASSSIAGGYEQYF; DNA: TGTGCCAGCAGTTCTATAGCGGGAGGATACGAGCAGTACTTC
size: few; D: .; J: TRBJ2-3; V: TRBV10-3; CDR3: CAISESGWSQYF; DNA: TGTGCCATCAGTGAGTCCGGCTGGTCGCAGTATTTT
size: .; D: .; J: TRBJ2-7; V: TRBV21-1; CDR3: CASKGSLGAEQYF; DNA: TGTGCCAGCAAGGGATCTCTGGGGGCCGAGCAGTACTTC
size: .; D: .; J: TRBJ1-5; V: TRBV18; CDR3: CASSSREDQPQHF; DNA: TGTGCCAGCTCATCCAGGGAGGATCAGCCCCAGCATTTT
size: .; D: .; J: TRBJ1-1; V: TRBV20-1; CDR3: CSAKSLLAEAFF; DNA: TGCAGTGCCAAAAGCCTGCTGGCTGAAGCTTTCTTT